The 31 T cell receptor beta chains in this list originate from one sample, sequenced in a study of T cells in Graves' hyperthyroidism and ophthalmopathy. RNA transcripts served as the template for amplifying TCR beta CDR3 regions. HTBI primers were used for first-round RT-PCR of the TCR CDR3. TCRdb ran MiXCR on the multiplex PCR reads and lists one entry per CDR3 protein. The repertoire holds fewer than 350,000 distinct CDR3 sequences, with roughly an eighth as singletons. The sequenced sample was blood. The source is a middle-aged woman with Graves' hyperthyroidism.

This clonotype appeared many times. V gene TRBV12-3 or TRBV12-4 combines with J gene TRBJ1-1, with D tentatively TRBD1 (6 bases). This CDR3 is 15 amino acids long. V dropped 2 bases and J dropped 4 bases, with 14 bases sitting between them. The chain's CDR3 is CASSLKGLGGTEAFF. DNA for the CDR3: TGTGCCAGCAGTTTAAAGGGTTTAGGGGGCACTGAAGCTTTCTTT.

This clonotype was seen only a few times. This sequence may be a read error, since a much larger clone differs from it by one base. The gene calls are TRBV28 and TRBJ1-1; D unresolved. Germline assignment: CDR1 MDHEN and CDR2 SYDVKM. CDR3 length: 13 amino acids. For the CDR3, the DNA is TGTGCCAGCAGGTGGGCGGGGAACACTGAAGCTTCCTTT. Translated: CASRWAGNTEASF.

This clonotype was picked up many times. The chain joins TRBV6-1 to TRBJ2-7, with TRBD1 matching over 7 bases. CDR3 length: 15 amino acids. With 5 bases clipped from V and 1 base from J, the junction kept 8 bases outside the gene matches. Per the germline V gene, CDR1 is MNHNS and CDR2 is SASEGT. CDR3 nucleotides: TGTGCCAGCAGTTCCCTCGGACAGGATTCCTACGAGCAGTACTTC. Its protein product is CASSSLGQDSYEQYF.

The CDR3 reads CASSGNPSGYNEQFF. CDR3 DNA sequence: TGTGCCAGCAGTGGGAACCCTAGCGGGTACAATGAGCAGTTCTTC. The J gene is TRBJ2-1, the V gene TRBV2; TRBD2 aligns across 8 bases. Per the germline V gene, CDR1 is SNHLY and CDR2 is FYNNEI. V shed 4 bases and J 4 bases; nucleotides not matched to a gene: 6. This CDR3 region has 15 residues.

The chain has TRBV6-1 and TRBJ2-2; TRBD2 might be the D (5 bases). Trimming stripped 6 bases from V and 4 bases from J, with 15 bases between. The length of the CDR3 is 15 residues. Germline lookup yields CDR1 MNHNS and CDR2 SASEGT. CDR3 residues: CASRPPVGSTGELFF. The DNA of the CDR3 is TGTGCCAGCAGACCCCCGGTAGGGAGCACCGGGGAGCTGTTTTTT.

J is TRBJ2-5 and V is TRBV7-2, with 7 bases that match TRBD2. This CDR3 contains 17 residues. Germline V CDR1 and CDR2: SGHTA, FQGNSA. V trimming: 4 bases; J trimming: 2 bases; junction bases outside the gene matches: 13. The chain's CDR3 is CASSSETPREGQETQYF. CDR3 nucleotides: TGTGCCAGCAGCTCCGAGACACCGAGGGAGGGGCAAGAGACCCAGTACTTC. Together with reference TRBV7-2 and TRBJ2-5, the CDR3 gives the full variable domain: GAGVSQSPSNKVTEKGKDVELRCDPISGHTALYWYRQSLGQGLEFLIYFQGNSAPDKSGLPSDRFSAERTGGSVSTLTIQRTQQEDSAVYLCASSSETPREGQETQYFGPGTRLLVL.

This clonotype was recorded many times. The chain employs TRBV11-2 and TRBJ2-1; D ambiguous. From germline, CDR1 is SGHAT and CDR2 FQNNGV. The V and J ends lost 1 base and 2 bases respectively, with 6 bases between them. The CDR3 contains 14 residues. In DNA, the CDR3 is TGTGCCAGCAGCTTAGCTCCCGCCTACAATGAGCAGTTCTTC. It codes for CASSLAPAYNEQFF.

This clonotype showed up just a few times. In DNA, the CDR3 is TGCGCCAGCAGCTTGCCCTCTAGCGGGATGGCCTACGAGCAGTACTTC. It specifies CASSLPSSGMAYEQYF. The rearrangement uses TRBV5-1 and TRBJ2-7; 9 bases agree with TRBD2. J lost 2 bases, V lost 1 base, and 7 bases had no gene match. Germline values: CDR1 SGHRS, CDR2 YFSETQ. The CDR3 is made up of 16 amino acids.

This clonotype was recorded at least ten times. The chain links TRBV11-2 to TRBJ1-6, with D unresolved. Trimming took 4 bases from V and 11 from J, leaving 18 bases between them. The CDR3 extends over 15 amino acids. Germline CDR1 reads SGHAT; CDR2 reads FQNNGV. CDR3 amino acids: CASSSQRTGRPPLHF. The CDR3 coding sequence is TGTGCCAGCAGCTCGCAACGTACCGGTCGCCCACCCCTCCACTTT.

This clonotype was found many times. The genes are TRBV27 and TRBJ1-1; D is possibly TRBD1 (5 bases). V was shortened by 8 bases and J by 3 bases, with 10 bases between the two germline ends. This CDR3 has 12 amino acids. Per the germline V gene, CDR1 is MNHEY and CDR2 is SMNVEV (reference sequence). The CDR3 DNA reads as TGTGCCAGCGCCGGGGGATACACTGAAGCTTTCTTT. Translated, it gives CASAGGYTEAFF.

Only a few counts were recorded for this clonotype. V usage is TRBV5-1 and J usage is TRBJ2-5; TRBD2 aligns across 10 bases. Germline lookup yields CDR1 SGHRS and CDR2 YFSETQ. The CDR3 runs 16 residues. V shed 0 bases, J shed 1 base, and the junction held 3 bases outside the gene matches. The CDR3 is CASSLGTSGPQETQYF. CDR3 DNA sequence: TGCGCCAGCAGCTTGGGGACTAGCGGCCCCCAAGAGACCCAGTACTTC.

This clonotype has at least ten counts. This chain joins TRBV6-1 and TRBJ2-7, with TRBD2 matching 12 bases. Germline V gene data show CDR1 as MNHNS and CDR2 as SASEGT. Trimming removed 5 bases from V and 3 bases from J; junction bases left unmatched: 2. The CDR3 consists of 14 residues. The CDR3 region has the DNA TGTGCCAGCAGTCCACTAGCGGGAGGCTACGAGCAGTACTTC. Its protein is CASSPLAGGYEQYF.

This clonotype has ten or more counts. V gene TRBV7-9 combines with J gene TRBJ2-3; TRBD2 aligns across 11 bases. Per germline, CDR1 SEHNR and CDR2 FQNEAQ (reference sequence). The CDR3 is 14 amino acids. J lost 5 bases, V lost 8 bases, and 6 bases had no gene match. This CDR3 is CASGPSGRLDTQYF. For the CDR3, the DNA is TGTGCCAGCGGTCCTAGCGGGAGGTTAGATACGCAGTATTTT. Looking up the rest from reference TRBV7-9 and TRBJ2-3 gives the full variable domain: DTGVSQNPRHKITKRGQNVTFRCDPISEHNRLYWYRQTLGQGPEFLTYFQNEAQLEKSRLLSDRFSAERPKGSFSTLEIQRTEQGDSAMYLCASGPSGRLDTQYFGPGTRLTVL.

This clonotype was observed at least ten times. CDR3: CASSVGGTGTEAFF. The CDR3 DNA follows: TGTGCCAGCAGCGTCGGGGGGACGGGCACTGAAGCTTTCTTT. The chain carries TRBV9 and TRBJ1-1; weak D call: TRBD1 (5 bases). V lost 2 bases and J lost 4, with 12 bases in between. CDR1 is SGDLS and CDR2 is YYNGEE in the germline V gene. The CDR3 consists of 14 residues.

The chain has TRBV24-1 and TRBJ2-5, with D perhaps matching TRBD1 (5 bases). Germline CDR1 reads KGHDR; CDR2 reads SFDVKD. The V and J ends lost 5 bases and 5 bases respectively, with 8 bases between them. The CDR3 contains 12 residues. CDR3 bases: TGTGCCACCAGTGTGCAGGGCGAGACCCAGTACTTC. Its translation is CATSVQGETQYF.

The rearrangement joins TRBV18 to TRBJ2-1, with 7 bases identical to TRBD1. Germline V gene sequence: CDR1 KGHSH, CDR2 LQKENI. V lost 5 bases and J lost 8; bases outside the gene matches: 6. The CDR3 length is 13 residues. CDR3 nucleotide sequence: TGTGCCAGCTCAAGTACAGGGGACCATGAGCAGTTCTTC. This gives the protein CASSSTGDHEQFF. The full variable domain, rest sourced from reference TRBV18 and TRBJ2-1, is NAGVMQNPRHLVRRRGQEARLRCSPMKGHSHVYWYRQLPEEGLKFMVYLQKENIIDESGMPKERFSAEFPKEGPSILRIQQVVRGDSAAYFCASSSTGDHEQFFGPGTRLTVL.

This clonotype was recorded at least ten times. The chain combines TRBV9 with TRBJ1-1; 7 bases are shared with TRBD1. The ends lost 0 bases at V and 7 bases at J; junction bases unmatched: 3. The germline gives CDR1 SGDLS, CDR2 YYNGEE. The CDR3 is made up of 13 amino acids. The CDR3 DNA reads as TGTGCCAGCAGCGTAGCTGGGGACAGTGAAGCTTTCTTT. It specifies CASSVAGDSEAFF.

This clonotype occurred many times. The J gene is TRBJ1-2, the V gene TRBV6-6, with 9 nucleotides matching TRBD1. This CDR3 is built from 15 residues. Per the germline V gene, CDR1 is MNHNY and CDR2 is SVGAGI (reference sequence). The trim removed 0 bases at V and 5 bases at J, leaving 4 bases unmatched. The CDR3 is CASSYSGTGFYGYTF. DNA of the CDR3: TGTGCCAGCAGTTACTCGGGGACAGGGTTTTATGGCTACACCTTC.

Written as DNA, the CDR3 is TGTGCCAGCACCCGAGAGGTGGGGTCTGGGGCCAACGTCCTGACTTTC. Protein: CASTREVGSGANVLTF. The chain recombines TRBV12-3 or TRBV12-4 with TRBJ2-6; D unresolved. The CDR3 consists of 16 residues. The V and J ends lost 7 bases and 1 base respectively, with 14 bases between them.

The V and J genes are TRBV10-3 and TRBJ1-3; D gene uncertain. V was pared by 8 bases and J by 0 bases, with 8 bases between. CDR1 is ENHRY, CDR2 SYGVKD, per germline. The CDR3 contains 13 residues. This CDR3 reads CAIAGLSGNTIYF. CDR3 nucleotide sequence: TGTGCCATCGCCGGGCTCTCTGGAAACACCATATATTTT.

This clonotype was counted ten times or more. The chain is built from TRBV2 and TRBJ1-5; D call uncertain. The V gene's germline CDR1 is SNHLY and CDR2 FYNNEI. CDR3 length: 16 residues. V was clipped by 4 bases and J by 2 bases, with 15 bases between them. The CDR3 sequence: CASSVSGLDGNQPQHF. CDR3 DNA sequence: TGTGCCAGCAGTGTATCCGGGCTCGATGGCAATCAGCCCCAGCATTTT.

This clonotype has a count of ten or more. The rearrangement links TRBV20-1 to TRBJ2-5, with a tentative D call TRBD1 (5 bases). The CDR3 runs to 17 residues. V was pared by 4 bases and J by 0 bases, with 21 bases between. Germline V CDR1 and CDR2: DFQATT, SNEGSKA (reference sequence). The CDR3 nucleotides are TGCAGTGCTACCCCGATTGGGGCGACCACGTACCAAGAGACCCAGTACTTC. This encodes CSATPIGATTYQETQYF.

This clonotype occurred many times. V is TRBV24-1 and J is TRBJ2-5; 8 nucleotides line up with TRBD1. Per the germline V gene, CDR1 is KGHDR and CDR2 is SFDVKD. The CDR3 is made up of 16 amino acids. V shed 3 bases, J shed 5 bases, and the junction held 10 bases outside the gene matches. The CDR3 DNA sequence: TGTGCCACCAGTGATCACCTGACAGGGGAGAGGGAGACCCAGTACTTC. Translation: CATSDHLTGERETQYF.

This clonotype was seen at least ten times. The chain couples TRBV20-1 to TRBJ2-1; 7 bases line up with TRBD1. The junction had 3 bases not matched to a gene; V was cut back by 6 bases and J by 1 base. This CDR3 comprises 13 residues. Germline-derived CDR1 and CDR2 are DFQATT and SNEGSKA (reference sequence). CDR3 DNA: TGCAGTGCAAGACAGGGTTCCTACAATGAGCAGTTCTTC. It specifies CSARQGSYNEQFF.

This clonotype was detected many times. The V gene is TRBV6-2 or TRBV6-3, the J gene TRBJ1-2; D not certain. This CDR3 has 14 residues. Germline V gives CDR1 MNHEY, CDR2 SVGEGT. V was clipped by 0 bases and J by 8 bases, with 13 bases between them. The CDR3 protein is CASSYSDSAGGYTF. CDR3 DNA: TGTGCCAGCAGTTACTCGGACTCCGCCGGAGGCTACACCTTC.

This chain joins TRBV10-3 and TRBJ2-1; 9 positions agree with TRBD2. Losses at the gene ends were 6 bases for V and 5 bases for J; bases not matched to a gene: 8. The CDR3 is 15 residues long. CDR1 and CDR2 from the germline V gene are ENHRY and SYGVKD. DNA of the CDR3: TGTGCCATCAGACCGGGACTAGCTGAGAACAATGAGCAGTTCTTC. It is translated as CAIRPGLAENNEQFF.

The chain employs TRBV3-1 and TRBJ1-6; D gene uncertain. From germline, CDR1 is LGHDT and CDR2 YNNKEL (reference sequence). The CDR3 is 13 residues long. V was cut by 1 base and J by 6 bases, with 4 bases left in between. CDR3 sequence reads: CASSQGSNSPLHF. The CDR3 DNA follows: TGTGCCAGCAGCCAAGGTAGTAATTCACCCCTCCACTTT.

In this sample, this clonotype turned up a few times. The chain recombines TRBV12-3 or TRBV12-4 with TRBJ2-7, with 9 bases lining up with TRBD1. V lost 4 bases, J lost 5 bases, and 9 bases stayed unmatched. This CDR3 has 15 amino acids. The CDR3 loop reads CASSSSTGGAHEQYF. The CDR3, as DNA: TGTGCCAGCAGTTCCTCGACAGGGGGAGCCCACGAGCAGTACTTC.

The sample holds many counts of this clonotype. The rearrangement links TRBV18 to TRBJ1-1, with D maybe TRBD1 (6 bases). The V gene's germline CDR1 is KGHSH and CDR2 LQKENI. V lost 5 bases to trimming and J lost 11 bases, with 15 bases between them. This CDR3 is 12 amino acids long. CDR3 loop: CASSAPGAPAFF. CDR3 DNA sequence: TGTGCCAGCTCAGCCCCAGGGGCGCCGGCTTTCTTT.

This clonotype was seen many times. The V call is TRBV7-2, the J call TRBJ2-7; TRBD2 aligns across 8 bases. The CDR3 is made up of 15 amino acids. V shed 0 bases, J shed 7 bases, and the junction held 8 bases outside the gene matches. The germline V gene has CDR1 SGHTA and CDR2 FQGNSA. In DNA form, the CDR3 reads TGTGCCAGCAGCTTAGCTGGGAGCGGGAGTATAGAGCAGTACTTC. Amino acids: CASSLAGSGSIEQYF. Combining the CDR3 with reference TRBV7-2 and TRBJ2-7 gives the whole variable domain GAGVSQSPSNKVTEKGKDVELRCDPISGHTALYWYRQSLGQGLEFLIYFQGNSAPDKSGLPSDRFSAERTGGSVSTLTIQRTQQEDSAVYLCASSLAGSGSIEQYFGPGTRLTVT.

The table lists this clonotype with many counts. The DNA for the CDR3 is TGTGCCAGCAGTCGTCCATACAATGAGCAGTTCTTC. This codes for CASSRPYNEQFF. The chain employs TRBV6-1 and TRBJ2-1; D unresolved. There are 12 residues in the CDR3. Deletions cut 5 bases from V and 4 bases from J, with 6 bases between. CDR1 is MNHNS, CDR2 SASEGT, per germline.